This T cell receptor (beta chain) comes out of a study of response to subunit inactivated influenza vaccine. Study conclusions and caveats: Only a handful of new T cells, the authors suggested, are recruited with each seasonal influenza vaccination.

As concerns this clonotype: Its antigen is unidentified.

TCRdb re-called the RT-PCR reads through MiXCR, storing one row per CDR3 protein. The table shows hundreds of thousands of distinct CDR3 sequences, with 12% occurring only once. CDR3 length: 14 residues. V lost 5 bases and J 2 bases, leaving 13 bases between the germline ends. The clonotype comes from a man aged 50-60 years who received an inactivated influenza vaccine. This chain joins TRBV12-3 or TRBV12-4 and TRBJ2-7; perhaps TRBD2 as D (6 bases). The material was PBMCs from blood, obtained on the day of vaccination. CDR3 residues: CASSPRLGPYEQYF. The CDR3 nucleotides are TGTGCCAGCAGTCCTCGACTAGGACCCTACGAGCAGTACTTC.